A selection of T cell receptor beta chains follows, all from one sample in a study of OX40 agonist ivuxolimab in advanced cancers. Repertoires were generated with immunoSEQ multiplex PCR, while TCRdb's copy carries only in-frame clones and drops some. The repertoire holds 55,000 to 70,000 clones, with approximately 86% as singletons. Here the sequenced sample was CD4+ or CD8+ T cells sorted from blood, taken in a trial of the OX40 agonist ivuxolimab. These receptor sequences come from an adult with an advanced solid tumor such as melanoma, head and neck, liver or kidney cancer. CDR3s include the opening cysteine and the closing phenylalanine or tryptophan. A D gene is named only where the DNA matches it firmly. Some rows mark clone size as missing; the rest say once, few, many or name a class of expanded clone.

D gene,V gene,J gene,clone size,CDR3 protein,CDR3 DNA
NA,TRBV6-5,TRBJ2-1,few,CASSYSSFRAYNEQFF,TGTGCCAGCAGTTACTCGTCCTTCCGGGCATACAATGAGCAGTTCTTC
NA,TRBV12-5,TRBJ2-7,NA,CASGSPPAEQYF,TGTGCTAGTGGTTCCCCCCCCGCCGAGCAGTACTTC
NA,TRBV27,TRBJ2-3,NA,CASSFVGTDTQYF,TGTGCCAGCAGTTTCGTGGGCACAGATACGCAGTATTTT
TRBD1,TRBV5-1,TRBJ2-2,NA,CASSPGTVYAGELFF,TGCGCCAGCAGCCCGGGGACAGTTTACGCCGGGGAGCTGTTTTTT
NA,TRBV5-6,TRBJ2-1,once,CASSLLSYHPGYNEQFF,TGTGCCAGCAGCTTGTTATCCTACCACCCGGGTTACAATGAGCAGTTCTTC
TRBD2,TRBV5-1,TRBJ2-7,NA,CASSLASGGPYEQYF,TGCGCCAGCAGCTTGGCCAGCGGGGGCCCCTACGAGCAGTACTTC
NA,TRBV9,TRBJ2-1,NA,CASSVFTKSSYNEQFF,TGTGCCAGCAGCGTATTCACTAAGAGCTCCTACAATGAGCAGTTCTTC
TRBD1,TRBV5-4,TRBJ1-2,NA,CASSSPDRADGYGYTF,TGTGCCAGCAGCTCCCCCGACAGGGCAGATGGGTATGGCTACACCTTC
TRBD1,TRBV27,TRBJ2-7,NA,CASSLSIRAGGLYEQYF,TGTGCCAGCAGTTTATCGATCAGGGCAGGGGGCTTATACGAGCAGTACTTC
TRBD1,TRBV5-1,TRBJ2-6,once,CASSGHRGSGANVLTF,TGCGCCAGCAGCGGGCACAGGGGCTCTGGGGCCAACGTCCTGACTTTC
TRBD2,TRBV5-1,TRBJ2-5,few,CASSMTLAGGETQYF,TGCGCCAGCAGCATGACACTAGCGGGAGGGGAGACCCAGTACTTC
NA,TRBV4-1,TRBJ1-3,NA,CASSQDQGRSGNTIYF,TGCGCCAGCAGCCAAGACCAAGGCAGGTCTGGAAACACCATATATTTT
TRBD1,TRBV27,TRBJ1-4,NA,CASSFGQGNWKLFF,TGTGCCAGCAGTTTTGGACAGGGAAACTGGAAACTGTTTTTT
NA,TRBV6-6,TRBJ1-2,once,CASSPTALYGYTF,TGTGCCAGCAGCCCAACAGCATTATATGGCTACACCTTC
NA,TRBV11-2,TRBJ2-5,NA,CASSHRGQPVETQYF,TGTGCCAGCAGCCACCGAGGACAGCCTGTGGAGACCCAGTACTTC
NA,TRBV4-1,TRBJ1-2,NA,CASSQSQGIGYTF,TGCGCCAGCAGCCAATCACAGGGTATCGGCTACACCTTC
NA,TRBV28,TRBJ2-7,NA,CASSLGVGDSGYEQYF,TGTGCCAGCAGTTTGGGTGTCGGGGACAGCGGGTACGAGCAGTACTTC
NA,TRBV18,TRBJ2-2,NA,CASSPRRPGQRDGELFF,TGTGCCAGCTCACCACGCAGACCGGGACAAAGAGACGGGGAGCTGTTTTTT
TRBD1,TRBV2,TRBJ2-1,NA,CAGTGGPRQFF,TGTGCCGGGACAGGAGGTCCTCGGCAGTTCTTC
NA,TRBV6-6,TRBJ1-6,NA,CASTYGQGLPLHF,TGTGCCAGCACGTACGGGCAGGGCTTACCCCTCCACTTT
NA,TRBV2,TRBJ1-5,NA,CASTRAGNQPQHF,TGTGCCAGCACCCGGGCGGGCAATCAGCCCCAGCATTTT
NA,TRBV12-5,TRBJ1-2,NA,CASVLMGGGGYTF,TGTGCTAGTGTTCTAATGGGGGGAGGAGGCTACACCTTC
NA,TRBV28,TRBJ1-1,NA,CASSFLGHIATEAFF,TGTGCCAGCAGTTTCCTAGGACATATTGCCACTGAAGCTTTCTTT
TRBD2,TRBV7-7,TRBJ2-7,NA,CASSPGASGGAYEQYF,TGTGCCAGCAGCCCCGGGGCTAGCGGGGGGGCCTACGAGCAGTACTTC
TRBD2,TRBV7-8,TRBJ2-7,NA,CASSPIAGAGYEQYF,TGTGCCAGCAGCCCCATAGCGGGAGCGGGCTACGAGCAGTACTTC
NA,TRBV5-6,TRBJ2-1,NA,CASSLVGGAKNEQFF,TGTGCCAGCAGCTTGGTAGGGGGGGCCAAAAATGAGCAGTTCTTC
TRBD1,TRBV19,TRBJ1-1,NA,CASRRQGSVNTEAFF,TGTGCCAGTAGGAGACAGGGTTCGGTGAACACTGAAGCTTTCTTT
TRBD2,TRBV29-1,TRBJ2-2,NA,CSGRLAGNTGELFF,TGCAGCGGGAGACTAGCGGGGAACACCGGGGAGCTGTTTTTT
NA,TRBV16,TRBJ2-3,NA,CASSETRRGVGTDTQYF,TGTGCCAGCAGCGAAACCCGTAGGGGGGTCGGCACAGATACGCAGTATTTT
TRBD1,TRBV7-9,TRBJ1-6,NA,CASSSGDRGGHNNSPLHF,TGTGCCAGCAGCTCAGGGGACAGGGGTGGACATAATAATTCACCCCTCCACTTT
TRBD1,TRBV19,TRBJ1-5,NA,CASMPATYDRVRQPQHF,TGTGCCAGTATGCCCGCAACTTACGACAGGGTTCGTCAGCCCCAGCATTTT